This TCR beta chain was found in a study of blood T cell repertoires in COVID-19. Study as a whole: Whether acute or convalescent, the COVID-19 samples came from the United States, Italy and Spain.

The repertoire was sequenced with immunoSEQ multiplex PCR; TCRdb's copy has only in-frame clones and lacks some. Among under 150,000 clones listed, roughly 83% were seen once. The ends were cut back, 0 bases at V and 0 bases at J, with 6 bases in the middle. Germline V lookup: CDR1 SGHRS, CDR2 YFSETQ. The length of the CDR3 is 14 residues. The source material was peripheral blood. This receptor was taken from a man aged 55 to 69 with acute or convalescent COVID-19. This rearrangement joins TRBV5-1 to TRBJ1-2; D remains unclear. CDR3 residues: CASSLDRTNYGYTF. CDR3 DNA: TGCGCCAGCAGCTTGGACAGAACTAACTATGGCTACACCTTC.